The 19 T cell receptor beta chains presented below share a single source sample, sequenced in a study of shared clonotypes between healthy human individuals. TCRdb's copy holds only in-frame clones and misses some; the assay was immunoSEQ multiplex PCR. The data show about half a million clones, less than 85% seen once. The material sequenced was PBMCs. Receptors originate from a woman between 40 and 55 years old in good health. Some clones in this sample may be carry-over from other donors' samples.

This chain uses TRBV6-5 with TRBJ2-1; no clear D. The V gene lost 6 bases and the J gene lost 7 bases, with 13 bases spanning the gap. In germline, CDR1 is MNHEY, CDR2 SVGAGI. The CDR3 sequence is 13 residues long. CDR3 sequence (DNA): TGTGCCAGCAGCTGGATAAGGTCAAATGAGCAGTTCTTC. It encodes CASSWIRSNEQFF.

V usage is TRBV2 and J usage is TRBJ2-1; 13 bases agree with TRBD2. Germline V lookup: CDR1 SNHLY, CDR2 FYNNEI. This CDR3 has 15 residues. V was pared by 5 bases and J by 10 bases, with 8 bases of the junction left unmatched. The CDR3 loop is CASSPLAGGLVEQFF. In nucleotides, the CDR3 is TGTGCCAGCAGTCCACTAGCGGGAGGGCTGGTAGAGCAGTTCTTC.

This chain joins TRBV9 and TRBJ1-3; unclear D gene. Germline V gene sequence: CDR1 SGDLS, CDR2 YYNGEE. The ends were cut back, 4 bases at V and 4 bases at J, with 15 bases in the middle. The CDR3 loop spans 15 amino acids. The CDR3 DNA reads TGTGCCAGCAGCCCCAAGGCGGCCGGAGGAAACACCATATATTTT. Amino acid sequence: CASSPKAAGGNTIYF.

The rearrangement links TRBV6-1 to TRBJ1-4; D is possibly TRBD1 (5 bases). The CDR3 covers 13 residues. The ends were cut back, 8 bases at V and 8 bases at J, with 15 bases in the middle. Germline V lookup: CDR1 MNHNS, CDR2 SASEGT. CDR3 DNA: TGTGCCAGCGTTAGGGACTCGGGAGAAAAACTGTTTTTT. Its protein is CASVRDSGEKLFF.

V usage is TRBV29-1 and J usage is TRBJ2-7; TRBD2 matches 12 bases. CDR1 and CDR2 (germline): SQVTM, ANQGSEA. Unmatched junction bases numbered 9, after V lost 5 bases and J lost 4 bases. This CDR3 region has 15 residues. The CDR3 region is CSVLASGRGGYEQYF. The CDR3 DNA reads TGCAGCGTTCTAGCTAGCGGGAGGGGAGGGTACGAGCAGTACTTC.

This clone turned up a few times. This chain joins TRBV2 and TRBJ2-7; 12 nucleotides match TRBD2. J gave up 0 bases and V 5 bases, and 5 bases lay outside the gene matches. Germline V CDR1 and CDR2: SNHLY, FYNNEI. The length of the CDR3 is 16 residues. DNA for the CDR3: TGTGCCAGCAGTATATCGACTAGCGGGAGCTCCTACGAGCAGTACTTC. This translates into CASSISTSGSSYEQYF.

The chain carries TRBV29-1 and TRBJ2-7; D perhaps matches TRBD2 (6 bases). Between the trimmed V and J ends, which lost 0 bases and 5 bases, there was a span of 11 bases. The CDR3 has 13 amino acids. Germline V gene sequence: CDR1 SQVTM, CDR2 ANQGSEA. The CDR3 coding sequence is TGCAGCGTTGAAGAGACTAGAGACAACGAGCAGTACTTC. Translating it yields CSVEETRDNEQYF.

V usage is TRBV28 and J usage is TRBJ1-2; 7 bases map to TRBD1. Trimming took 7 bases from V and 4 from J; bases not matched to a gene: 12. CDR3 length: 15 residues. The germline V gene encodes CDR1 MDHEN and CDR2 SYDVKM. CDR3: CASNSLGTASYGYTF. The CDR3 DNA is TGTGCCAGCAATTCGCTGGGGACAGCGAGCTATGGCTACACCTTC.

The chain combines TRBV11-2 with TRBJ2-5; the D is unclear. V was cut by 0 bases and J by 1 base, with 9 bases left in between. In germline, CDR1 is SGHAT, CDR2 FQNNGV. CDR3 length: 15 residues. The CDR3 here is CASSLDPGPQETQYF. Written as DNA, the CDR3 is TGTGCCAGCAGCTTAGACCCTGGGCCCCAAGAGACCCAGTACTTC.

The chain has TRBV5-6 and TRBJ2-3; D gene unclear. The V and J ends lost 3 bases and 5 bases respectively, with 4 bases between them. CDR1 and CDR2 from the germline V gene are SGHDT and YYEEEE. The CDR3 runs 11 residues. The CDR3 nucleotides read TGTGCCAGCAGCTCCGTAGATACGCAGTATTTT. Protein: CASSSVDTQYF.

V and J are TRBV12-5 and TRBJ2-2; D remains unclear. Germline lookup yields CDR1 LGHNT and CDR2 FRNRAP. The ends were cut back, 1 base at V and 4 bases at J, with 13 bases in the middle. The CDR3 is made up of 16 amino acids. The CDR3 DNA follows: TGTGCTAGTGGTTTGGACAGCCCTAGATTCACCGGGGAGCTGTTTTTT. It codes for CASGLDSPRFTGELFF. Full variable domain (outside the CDR3, taken from reference TRBV12-5 and TRBJ2-2): DARVTQTPRHKVTEMGQEVTMRCQPILGHNTVFWYRQTMMQGLELLAYFRNRAPLDDSGMPKDRFSAEMPDATLATLKIQPSEPRDSAVYFCASGLDSPRFTGELFFGEGSRLTVL.

The chain is built from TRBV11-1 and TRBJ2-3, with a tentative D call TRBD1 (5 bases). Germline V gene lookup returns CDR1 SGHAT and CDR2 FQDESV (reference sequence). The CDR3 contains 15 residues. The V end was cut by 3 bases, the J end by 2 bases, with 12 bases between. The CDR3 reads CASSLWTLVTDTQYF. The CDR3 DNA follows: TGTGCCAGCAGCTTGTGGACACTTGTCACAGATACGCAGTATTTT.

The chain recombines TRBV5-1 with TRBJ2-7; 7 bases agree with TRBD1. This CDR3 is 14 amino acids long. From germline, CDR1 is SGHRS and CDR2 YFSETQ. With V trimmed by 4 bases and J by 2 bases, 6 bases remained unmatched. CDR3 coding DNA: TGCGCCAGCAGCGTCCAGACAGGGCCCTACGAGCAGTACTTC. Protein: CASSVQTGPYEQYF.

The chain employs TRBV27 and TRBJ2-1; TRBD2 agrees at 12 bases. The junction had 6 bases not matched to a gene; V was cut back by 7 bases and J by 8 bases. CDR3 size: 14 residues. CDR1 is MNHEY, CDR2 SMNVEV, per germline (reference sequence). The CDR3 region has the DNA TGTGCCAGCACAACTAGCGGGAGGAGGCATGAGCAGTTCTTC. Translating gives CASTTSGRRHEQFF.

The chain has TRBV9 and TRBJ2-5, with D possibly being TRBD2 (6 bases). The V gene's germline CDR1 is SGDLS and CDR2 YYNGEE. V shed 3 bases and J shed 5 bases, with 23 bases lying between them. This CDR3 region has 17 residues. The CDR3 region has the DNA TGTGCCAGCAGCGGCCGTGAACCGTCGGACCGGGGGGAGACCCAGTACTTC. This translates into CASSGREPSDRGETQYF.

The chain employs TRBV7-2 and TRBJ2-7, with D hard to call. Germline CDR1 is SGHTA and CDR2 is FQGNSA. The V gene lost 1 base and the J gene lost 0 bases, with 1 base spanning the gap. The CDR3 spans 12 residues. CDR3 DNA: TGTGCCAGCAGCTTAGGCTCCTACGAGCAGTACTTC. Protein sequence: CASSLGSYEQYF.

This sequence joins TRBV9 and TRBJ2-3; TRBD2 matches 13 bases. Germline V gene data show CDR1 as SGDLS and CDR2 as YYNGEE. Losses at the gene ends were 4 bases for V and 4 bases for J; bases not matched to a gene: 6. This CDR3 is built from 16 residues. The CDR3 DNA is TGTGCCAGCAGCCCGACCGGGACTAGCGGGGCAGATACGCAGTATTTT. This translates into CASSPTGTSGADTQYF.

The CDR3 spells CASSPTVRGQPQHF. CDR3 DNA: TGTGCCAGTAGTCCCACGGTTAGGGGTCAGCCCCAGCATTTT. The chain combines TRBV19 with TRBJ1-5; possible D gene TRBD1, 5 bases. The CDR3 consists of 14 residues. V gave up 5 bases and J gave up 6 bases, with 14 bases separating them. The germline V gene has CDR1 LNHDA and CDR2 SQIVND (reference sequence).

This chain uses TRBV9 with TRBJ2-2; 12 bases line up with TRBD2. Germline loops: CDR1 SGDLS, CDR2 YYNGEE. V lost 4 bases and J lost 6; bases outside the gene matches: 4. CDR3 length: 15 residues. DNA of the CDR3: TGTGCCAGCAGCCCGGCTAGCGGGAGGGCCGGGGAGCTGTTTTTT. Protein sequence: CASSPASGRAGELFF.